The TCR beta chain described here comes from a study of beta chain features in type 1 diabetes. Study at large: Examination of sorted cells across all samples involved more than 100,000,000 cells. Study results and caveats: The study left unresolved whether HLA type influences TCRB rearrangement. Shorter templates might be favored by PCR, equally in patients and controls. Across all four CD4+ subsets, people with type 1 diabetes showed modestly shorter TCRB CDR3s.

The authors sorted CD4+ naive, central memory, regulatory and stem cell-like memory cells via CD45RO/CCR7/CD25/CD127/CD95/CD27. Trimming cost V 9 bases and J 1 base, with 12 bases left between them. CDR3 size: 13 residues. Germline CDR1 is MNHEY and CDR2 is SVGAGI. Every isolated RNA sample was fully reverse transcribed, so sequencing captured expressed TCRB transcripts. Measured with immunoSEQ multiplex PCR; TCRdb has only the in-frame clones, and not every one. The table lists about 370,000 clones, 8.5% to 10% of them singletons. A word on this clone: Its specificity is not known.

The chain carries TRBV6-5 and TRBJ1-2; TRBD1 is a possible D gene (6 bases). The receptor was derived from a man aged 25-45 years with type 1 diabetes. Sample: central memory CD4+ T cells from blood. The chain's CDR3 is CASGQSDNYGYTF. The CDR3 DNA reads TGTGCCAGTGGACAGTCCGATAACTATGGCTACACCTTC.